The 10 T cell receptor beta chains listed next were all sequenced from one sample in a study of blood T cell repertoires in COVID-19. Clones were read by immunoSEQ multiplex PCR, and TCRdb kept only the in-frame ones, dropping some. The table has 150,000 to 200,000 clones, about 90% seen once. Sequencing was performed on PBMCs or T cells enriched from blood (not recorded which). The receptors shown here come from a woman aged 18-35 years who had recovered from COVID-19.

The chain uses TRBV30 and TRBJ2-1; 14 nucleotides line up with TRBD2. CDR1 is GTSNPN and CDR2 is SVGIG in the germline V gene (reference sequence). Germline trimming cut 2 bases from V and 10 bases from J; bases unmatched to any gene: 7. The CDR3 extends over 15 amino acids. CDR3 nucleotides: TGTGCCTGGAGTCTTTCGACTAGCGGGAGGGTGGAGCAGTTCTTC. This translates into CAWSLSTSGRVEQFF.

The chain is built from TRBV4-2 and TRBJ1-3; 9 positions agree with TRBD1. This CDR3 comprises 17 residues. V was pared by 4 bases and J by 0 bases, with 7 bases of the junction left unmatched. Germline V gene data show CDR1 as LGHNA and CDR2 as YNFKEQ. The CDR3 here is CASSRNRDRVSGNTIYF. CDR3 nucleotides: TGTGCCAGCAGCCGAAACCGGGACAGGGTCTCTGGAAACACCATATATTTT.

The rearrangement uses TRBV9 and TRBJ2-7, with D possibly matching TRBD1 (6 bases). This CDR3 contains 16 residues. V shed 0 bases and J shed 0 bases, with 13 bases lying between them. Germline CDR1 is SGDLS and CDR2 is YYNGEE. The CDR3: CASSVDPDRISYEQYF. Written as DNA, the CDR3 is TGTGCCAGCAGCGTAGACCCGGACAGAATCTCCTACGAGCAGTACTTC.

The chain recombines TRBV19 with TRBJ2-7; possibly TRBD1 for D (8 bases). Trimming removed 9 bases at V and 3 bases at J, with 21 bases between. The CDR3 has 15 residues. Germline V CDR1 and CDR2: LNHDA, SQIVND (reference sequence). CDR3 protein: CASSTGGGRGYEQYF. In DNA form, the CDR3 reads TGTGCCAGCTCAACAGGGGGGGGCAGGGGCTACGAGCAGTACTTC.

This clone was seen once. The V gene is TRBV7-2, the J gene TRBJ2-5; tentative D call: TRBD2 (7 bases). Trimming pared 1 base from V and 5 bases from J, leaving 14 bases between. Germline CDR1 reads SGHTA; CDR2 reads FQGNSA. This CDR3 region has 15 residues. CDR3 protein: CASSLGGGRWETQYF. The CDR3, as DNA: TGTGCCAGCAGCTTAGGCGGGGGCCGATGGGAGACCCAGTACTTC.

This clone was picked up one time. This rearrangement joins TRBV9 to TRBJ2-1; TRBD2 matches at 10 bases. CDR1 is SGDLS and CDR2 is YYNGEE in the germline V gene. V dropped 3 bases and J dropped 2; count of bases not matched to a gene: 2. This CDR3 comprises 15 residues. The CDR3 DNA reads TGTGCCAGCAGCGAGAGCGGGGGGGCCTACAATGAGCAGTTCTTC. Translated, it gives CASSESGGAYNEQFF.

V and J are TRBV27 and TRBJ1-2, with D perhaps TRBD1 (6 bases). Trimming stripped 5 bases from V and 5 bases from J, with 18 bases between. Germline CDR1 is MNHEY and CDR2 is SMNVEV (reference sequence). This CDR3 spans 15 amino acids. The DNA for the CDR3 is TGTGCCAGCAGTCAACAGGGATCTTTAGTTTATGGCTACACCTTC. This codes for CASSQQGSLVYGYTF.

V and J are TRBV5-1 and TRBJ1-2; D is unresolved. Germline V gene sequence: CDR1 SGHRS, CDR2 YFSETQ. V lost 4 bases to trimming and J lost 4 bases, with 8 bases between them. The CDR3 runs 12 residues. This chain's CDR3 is CASSPTGYGYTF. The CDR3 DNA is TGCGCCAGCAGCCCCACCGGCTATGGCTACACCTTC.

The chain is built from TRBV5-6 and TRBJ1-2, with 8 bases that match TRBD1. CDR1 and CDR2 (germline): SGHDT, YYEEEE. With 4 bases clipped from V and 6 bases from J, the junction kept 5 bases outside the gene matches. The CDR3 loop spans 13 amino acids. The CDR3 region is CASSTWTGHGYTF. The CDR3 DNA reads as TGTGCCAGCAGCACATGGACAGGGCATGGCTACACCTTC.

In DNA, the CDR3 is TGTGCCTGGAGTGCTGGCGGGAGCCCCCAAGAGACCCAGTACTTC. Translating gives CAWSAGGSPQETQYF. The V call is TRBV30, the J call TRBJ2-5; 7 bases agree with TRBD2. The junction had 6 bases not matched to a gene; V was cut back by 1 base and J by 1 base. The CDR3 loop spans 15 amino acids. CDR1 is GTSNPN and CDR2 is SVGIG in the germline V gene (reference sequence).